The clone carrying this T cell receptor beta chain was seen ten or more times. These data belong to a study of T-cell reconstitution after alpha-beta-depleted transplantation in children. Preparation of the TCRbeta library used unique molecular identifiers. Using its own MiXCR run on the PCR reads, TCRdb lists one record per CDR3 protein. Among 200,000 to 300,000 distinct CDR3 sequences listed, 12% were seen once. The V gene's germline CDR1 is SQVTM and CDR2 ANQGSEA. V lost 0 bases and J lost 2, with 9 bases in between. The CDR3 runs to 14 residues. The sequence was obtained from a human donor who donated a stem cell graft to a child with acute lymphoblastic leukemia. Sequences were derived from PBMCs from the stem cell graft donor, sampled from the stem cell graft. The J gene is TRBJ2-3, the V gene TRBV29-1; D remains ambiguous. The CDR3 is CSVEDPQYTDTQYF. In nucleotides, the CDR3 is TGCAGCGTTGAAGATCCACAGTACACAGATACGCAGTATTTT.